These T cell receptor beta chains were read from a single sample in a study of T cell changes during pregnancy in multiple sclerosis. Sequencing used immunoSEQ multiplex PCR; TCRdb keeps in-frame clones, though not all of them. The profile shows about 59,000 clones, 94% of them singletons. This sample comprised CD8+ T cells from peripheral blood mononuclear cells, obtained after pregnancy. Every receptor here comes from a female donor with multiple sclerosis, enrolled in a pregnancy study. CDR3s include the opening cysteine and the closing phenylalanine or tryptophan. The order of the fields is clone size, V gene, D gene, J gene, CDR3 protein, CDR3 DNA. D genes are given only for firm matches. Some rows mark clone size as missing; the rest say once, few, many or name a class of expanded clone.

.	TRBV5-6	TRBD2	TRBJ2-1	CASSLVRESSYNEQFF	TGTGCCAGCAGCTTGGTGCGGGAGAGCTCCTACAATGAGCAGTTCTTC
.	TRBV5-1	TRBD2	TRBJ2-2	CASSLSATGGGTGELFF	TGCGCCAGCAGCTTGAGCGCGACGGGAGGTGGCACCGGGGAGCTGTTTTTT
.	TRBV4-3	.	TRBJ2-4	CASSQEPLGSRPTLAKNIQYF	TGCGCCAGCAGCCAAGAGCCCCTAGGCTCCCGGCCAACCCTAGCCAAAAACATTCAGTACTTC
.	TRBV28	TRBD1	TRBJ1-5	CASSPELDRDGQPQHF	TGTGCCAGCAGTCCCGAACTCGACAGGGACGGTCAGCCCCAGCATTTT
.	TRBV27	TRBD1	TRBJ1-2	CASSPRDREYGYTF	TGTGCCAGCAGTCCCCGGGACAGGGAGTATGGCTACACCTTC
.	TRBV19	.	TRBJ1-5	CASSIGYSNQPQHF	TGTGCCAGTAGTATCGGTTATAGCAATCAGCCCCAGCATTTT
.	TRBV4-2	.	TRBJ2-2	CASSQPIAENTGELFF	TGTGCCAGCAGCCAGCCCATAGCGGAAAACACCGGGGAGCTGTTTTTT
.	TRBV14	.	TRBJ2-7	CASSQAGYEQYF	TGTGCCAGCAGCCAAGCAGGGTACGAGCAGTACTTC
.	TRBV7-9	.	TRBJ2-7	CASSSSQGPQYF	TGTGCCAGCAGCTCGTCCCAGGGGCCGCAGTACTTC
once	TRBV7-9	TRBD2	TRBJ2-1	CASSEPGLAGVTQFF	TGTGCCAGCAGCGAACCGGGACTAGCGGGAGTGACGCAGTTCTTC
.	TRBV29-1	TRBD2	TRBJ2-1	CSVEGLAGGASSYNEQFF	TGCAGCGTTGAGGGGCTAGCGGGAGGGGCCAGCTCCTACAATGAGCAGTTCTTC
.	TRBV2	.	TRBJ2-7	CASRGGSYEQYF	TGTGCCAGCAGGGGGGGCTCCTACGAGCAGTACTTC
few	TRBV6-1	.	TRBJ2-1	CASSEVPEGYNEQFF	TGTGCCAGCAGTGAAGTGCCCGAGGGATACAATGAGCAGTTCTTC
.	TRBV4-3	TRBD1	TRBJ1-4	CASSTDRGNEKLFF	TGCGCCAGCAGTACAGACAGGGGGAATGAAAAACTGTTTTTT
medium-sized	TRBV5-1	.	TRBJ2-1	CASSLDGGQFF	TGCGCCAGCAGCTTGGACGGTGGGCAGTTCTTC
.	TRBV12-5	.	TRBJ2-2	CASGAPPTGELFF	TGTGCTAGTGGGGCACCCCCCACCGGGGAGCTGTTTTTT
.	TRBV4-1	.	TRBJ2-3	CASRDFGTDTQYF	TGCGCCAGCCGGGACTTTGGCACAGATACGCAGTATTTT
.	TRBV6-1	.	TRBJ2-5	CASSDGLIGETQYF	TGTGCCAGCAGTGATGGACTCATTGGGGAGACCCAGTACTTC
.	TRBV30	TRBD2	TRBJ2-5	CAWSATSGSVGNKETQYF	TGTGCCTGGTCAGCGACTAGCGGGAGCGTAGGTAATAAAGAGACCCAGTACTTC
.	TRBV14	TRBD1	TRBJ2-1	CASGDRGPYNEQFF	TGTGCCAGCGGGGACAGGGGGCCCTACAATGAGCAGTTCTTC
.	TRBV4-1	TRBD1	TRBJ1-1	CASSQDRGDTEAFF	TGCGCCAGCAGCCAAGACAGGGGGGACACTGAAGCTTTCTTT
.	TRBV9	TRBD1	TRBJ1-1	CASSASGGHLKNTEAFF	TGTGCCAGCAGCGCCTCAGGGGGACACCTTAAGAACACTGAAGCTTTCTTT
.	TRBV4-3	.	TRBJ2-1	CASSQDQAGFYNEQFF	TGCGCCAGCAGCCAAGACCAAGCGGGTTTCTACAATGAGCAGTTCTTC
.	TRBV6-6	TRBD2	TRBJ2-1	CASTPSGTYNEQFF	TGTGCCAGCACCCCTAGCGGAACATACAATGAGCAGTTCTTC
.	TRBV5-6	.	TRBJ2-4	CASSLALPKTGDGKNIQYF	TGTGCCAGCAGCTTGGCCCTTCCTAAGACAGGCGATGGCAAAAACATTCAGTACTTC
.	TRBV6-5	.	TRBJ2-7	CASTRWQGTHEQYF	TGTGCCAGCACCAGGTGGCAGGGGACCCACGAGCAGTACTTC
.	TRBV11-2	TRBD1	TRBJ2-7	CASSLGQDRYF	TGTGCCAGCAGCCTCGGACAGGATCGATACTTC
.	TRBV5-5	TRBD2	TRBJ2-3	CASSLGTSGGDTQYF	TGTGCCAGCAGCTTGGGGACTAGCGGCGGTGATACGCAGTATTTT
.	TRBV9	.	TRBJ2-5	CASSVSHGIQETQYF	TGTGCCAGCAGCGTATCTCACGGGATCCAAGAGACCCAGTACTTC
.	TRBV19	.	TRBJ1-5	CASSMTRNQPQHF	TGTGCCAGTAGTATGACTCGCAATCAGCCCCAGCATTTT
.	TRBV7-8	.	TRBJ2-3	CASSPGTTSTDTQYF	TGTGCCAGCAGCCCAGGGACAACCAGCACAGATACGCAGTATTTT
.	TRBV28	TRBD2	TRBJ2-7	CASSPLVRENYEQYF	TGTGCCAGCAGCCCGTTGGTGCGGGAGAACTACGAGCAGTACTTC
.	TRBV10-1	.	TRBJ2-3	CASSSIGDTDTQYF	TGCGCCAGCAGTTCGATAGGGGACACAGATACGCAGTATTTT
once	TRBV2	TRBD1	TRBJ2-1	CASSGDRWSEQFF	TGTGCCAGCAGTGGGGACAGGTGGTCTGAGCAGTTCTTC
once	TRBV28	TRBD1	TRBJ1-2	CASSSGTGDYGYTF	TGTGCCAGCTCATCCGGGACAGGCGACTATGGCTACACCTTC
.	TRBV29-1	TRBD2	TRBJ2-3	CSATGGAVSTDTQYF	TGCAGCGCCACGGGGGGAGCGGTTAGCACAGATACGCAGTATTTT
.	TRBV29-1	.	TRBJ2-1	CSVAGATYNEQFF	TGCAGCGTTGCAGGGGCAACTTACAATGAGCAGTTCTTC
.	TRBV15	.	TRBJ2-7	CATSRELASSHEQYF	TGTGCCACCAGCAGAGAGCTAGCTTCCAGCCACGAGCAGTACTTC
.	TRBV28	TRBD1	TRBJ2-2	CASSPLTSGTVLGELFF	TGTGCCAGCAGTCCACTAACCTCCGGGACAGTTCTCGGGGAGCTGTTTTTT
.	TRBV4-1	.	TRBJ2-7	CASSQASGDPAYEQYF	TGCGCCAGCAGCCAAGCCTCAGGGGATCCGGCCTACGAGCAGTACTTC
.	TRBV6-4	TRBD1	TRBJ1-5	CASSPGGPQGDSNQPQHF	TGTGCCAGCAGTCCTGGTGGGCCCCAGGGGGATAGCAATCAGCCCCAGCATTTT
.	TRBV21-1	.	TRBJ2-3	CASSKRGSAGRGDTQYF	TGTGCCAGCAGCAAACGGGGCTCAGCGGGGCGCGGAGATACGCAGTATTTT
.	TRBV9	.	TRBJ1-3	CASSVERGTGNTIYF	TGTGCCAGCAGCGTAGAAAGGGGTACTGGAAACACCATATATTTT
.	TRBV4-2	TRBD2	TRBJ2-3	CASSQDLRGLAVPTDTQYF	TGTGCCAGCAGCCAAGATCTTAGAGGACTAGCGGTCCCCACAGATACGCAGTATTTT
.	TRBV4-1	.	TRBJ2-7	CASSQPTPYEQYF	TGCGCCAGCAGCCAACCGACTCCCTACGAGCAGTACTTC
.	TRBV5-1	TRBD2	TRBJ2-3	CASTFSLAASTDTQYF	TGCGCCAGCACCTTTTCCCTAGCGGCCAGCACAGATACGCAGTATTTT